The 20 T cell receptor beta chains below all came from one sample that was sequenced in a study of T cells in Graves' hyperthyroidism and ophthalmopathy. The TCR beta CDR3 regions underwent amplification using RNA transcripts as the source. Primed by the HTBI set, a first-round RT-PCR was run on the TCR CDR3. Via MiXCR, TCRdb re-called the multiplex PCR reads, giving one row per CDR3 protein. The data hold some 760,000 distinct CDR3 sequences, with approximately 15% observed a single time. Sequencing used blood. These receptors all come from a woman younger than 30 with Graves' hyperthyroidism.

This clonotype was counted many times. The chain recombines TRBV5-6 with TRBJ1-5; D is unclear. Trimming removed 4 bases at V and 7 bases at J, with 18 bases between. Germline V gene data show CDR1 as SGHDT and CDR2 as YYEEEE. The CDR3 runs to 15 residues. Here the CDR3 reads CASSIFERVGQPQHF. The CDR3 bases are TGTGCCAGCAGCATCTTCGAAAGGGTCGGCCAGCCCCAGCATTTT.

This clonotype was detected ten times or more. The chain is built from TRBV11-2 and TRBJ1-6; D not certain. Trimming cost V 1 base and J 6 bases, with 10 bases left between them. The CDR3 length is 15 residues. Germline V CDR1 and CDR2: SGHAT, FQNNGV. The CDR3 region is CASSLAPGINSPLHF. CDR3 in DNA: TGTGCCAGCAGCTTAGCTCCTGGGATTAATTCACCCCTCCACTTT.

In this sample, this clonotype turned up a few times. The chain employs TRBV6-5 and TRBJ2-7, with 12 bases that match TRBD1. The CDR3 consists of 16 residues. CDR1 and CDR2 (germline): MNHEY, SVGAGI. V trimming: 2 bases; J trimming: 5 bases; junction bases outside the gene matches: 7. The CDR3 DNA sequence: TGTGCCAGCAGTTACGGGGTTGGGACAGGGGGCCACGAGCAGTACTTC. Amino acids: CASSYGVGTGGHEQYF.

This clonotype has at least ten counts. V gene TRBV7-2 combines with J gene TRBJ2-3; D is unresolved. V was pared by 4 bases and J by 2 bases, with 19 bases between. Germline values: CDR1 SGHTA, CDR2 FQGNSA. The CDR3 has 17 residues. The CDR3 reads CASSWALVSISTDTQYF. The CDR3 DNA sequence: TGTGCCAGCAGCTGGGCGCTAGTTTCTATTTCCACAGATACGCAGTATTTT.

The V gene is TRBV11-2, the J gene TRBJ2-1; 11 bases line up with TRBD2. Germline V lookup: CDR1 SGHAT, CDR2 FQNNGV. V was clipped by 7 bases and J by 8 bases; unmatched bases: 10. The CDR3 runs 15 residues. CDR3 coding DNA: TGTGCCAGCACCAATAGCGGGAGGGCCAGGGATGAGCAGTTCTTC. Translated: CASTNSGRARDEQFF.

Many counts were recorded for this clonotype. This chain connects TRBV7-9 to TRBJ2-7; perhaps TRBD2 as D (5 bases). The CDR3 runs to 14 residues. Trimming pared 0 bases from V and 1 base from J, leaving 7 bases between. Germline V lookup: CDR1 SEHNR, CDR2 FQNEAQ (reference sequence). The CDR3 region has the DNA TGTGCCAGCAGCTTAGCTAGCGTTTCCTACGAGCAGTACTTC. Translating it yields CASSLASVSYEQYF.

This clonotype was recorded only once. This chain links TRBV11-2 with TRBJ2-6; D unresolved. The germline gives CDR1 SGHAT, CDR2 FQNNGV. V was clipped by 2 bases and J by 0 bases, with 11 bases between them. There are 17 residues in the CDR3. CDR3 coding DNA: TGTGCCAGCAGCTTAAGTGGTCCCGGCTCTGGGGCCAACGTCCTGACTTTC. Translation gives CASSLSGPGSGANVLTF.

The sample holds many counts of this clonotype. The V gene is TRBV6-2 or TRBV6-3, the J gene TRBJ2-7, with a weak D call TRBD1 (6 bases). CDR1 is MNHEY, CDR2 SVGEGT, per germline. The germline V and J ends were trimmed by 6 bases and 2 bases, with 17 bases remaining between them. The CDR3 totals 15 residues. DNA of the CDR3: TGTGCCAGCAGGGGGACAACCCCGAGAACCTACGAGCAGTACTTC. It translates to CASRGTTPRTYEQYF.

This clonotype has at least ten counts. This chain uses TRBV28 with TRBJ2-5; D may be TRBD2 (6 bases). The V and J ends lost 6 bases and 2 bases respectively, with 13 bases between them. The germline V gene encodes CDR1 MDHEN and CDR2 SYDVKM. The CDR3 loop spans 14 amino acids. The CDR3 loop reads CASRLGRWQETQYF. CDR3 DNA: TGTGCCAGCAGACTGGGGAGGTGGCAAGAGACCCAGTACTTC.

There are a few counts of this clonotype. V usage is TRBV7-3 and J usage is TRBJ2-2; the D gene could be TRBD1 or TRBD2 (6 bases each). Per germline, CDR1 SGHTA and CDR2 FQGTGA. The CDR3 loop spans 17 amino acids. The V and J ends lost 0 bases and 0 bases respectively, with 11 bases between them. CDR3 nucleotide sequence: TGTGCCAGCAGCTTAACGTGGAGGGGGGCGAACACCGGGGAGCTGTTTTTT. Its protein product is CASSLTWRGANTGELFF.

This clonotype was seen only a few times. V usage is TRBV2 and J usage is TRBJ2-2, with D possibly TRBD2 on 6 matching bases. Germline V gene sequence: CDR1 SNHLY, CDR2 FYNNEI. V was cut by 8 bases and J by 3 bases, with 10 bases left in between. The CDR3 is 13 amino acids. The CDR3 is CASEGLYTGELFF. The DNA of the CDR3 is TGTGCCAGCGAGGGACTTTACACCGGGGAGCTGTTTTTT.

The chain joins TRBV12-3 or TRBV12-4 to TRBJ1-2; D is undetermined. Trimming shortened V by 3 bases and J by 11 bases, and 22 bases separated the two germline ends. The CDR3 consists of 15 residues. This chain's CDR3 is CASSFRDGGYGRYTF. For the CDR3, the DNA is TGTGCCAGCAGTTTTAGAGATGGAGGATATGGACGTTACACCTTC.

Many counts were recorded for this clonotype. The genes are TRBV28 and TRBJ1-1, with D possibly matching TRBD1 (5 bases). The CDR3 spans 15 residues. The V and J ends lost 5 bases and 4 bases respectively, with 17 bases between them. Per the germline V gene, CDR1 is MDHEN and CDR2 is SYDVKM. DNA for the CDR3: TGTGCCAGCAGTGCTGCCAGAATTGGGGGCACTGAAGCTTTCTTT. This translates into CASSAARIGGTEAFF. The full variable domain, in which reference TRBV28 and TRBJ1-1 provide the parts outside the CDR3, is DVKVTQSSRYLVKRTGEKVFLECVQDMDHENMFWYRQDPGLGLRLIYFSYDVKMKEKGDIPEGYSVSREKKERFSLILESASTNQTSMYLCASSAARIGGTEAFFGQGTRLTVV.

This clonotype was seen many times. The V call is TRBV9, the J call TRBJ2-5; 9 bases match TRBD1. Unmatched junction bases numbered 9, after V lost 0 bases and J lost 9 bases. The CDR3 runs 15 residues. CDR1 and CDR2 (germline): SGDLS, YYNGEE. CDR3 sequence reads: CASSVATGGFGPQYF. The CDR3 DNA is TGTGCCAGCAGCGTAGCGACAGGGGGATTTGGGCCCCAGTACTTC.

This clonotype occurred many times. The chain carries TRBV30 and TRBJ1-3; 7 bases map to TRBD1. Germline V CDR1 and CDR2: GTSNPN, SVGIG (reference sequence). Unmatched junction bases numbered 6, after V lost 6 bases and J lost 4 bases. CDR3 length: 13 amino acids. DNA for the CDR3: TGTGCCTGTACTACAGGGGCGGGAAACACCATATATTTT. Amino acids: CACTTGAGNTIYF.

The sample holds many counts of this clonotype. The rearrangement links TRBV5-6 to TRBJ2-1; D tentatively fits TRBD1 or TRBD2 (5 bases each). The CDR3 covers 14 residues. Trimming left V 3 bases short and J 12 bases short, with 19 bases between. The germline gives CDR1 SGHDT, CDR2 YYEEEE. The CDR3 here is CASSSGRVGPGQFF. The CDR3 DNA sequence: TGTGCCAGCAGCTCGGGGCGGGTGGGACCGGGGCAGTTCTTC.

This clonotype was counted many times. The CDR3: CASSLTRERDNEQFF. The DNA for the CDR3 is TGTGCCAGCAGCTTAACTAGGGAAAGGGACAATGAGCAGTTCTTC. This chain links TRBV7-3 with TRBJ2-1; D gene unclear. The CDR3 is made up of 15 amino acids. Per the germline V gene, CDR1 is SGHTA and CDR2 is FQGTGA. Trimming took 0 bases from V and 5 from J, leaving 11 bases between them.

This clonotype was seen a few times. The V and J genes are TRBV5-1 and TRBJ2-7; TRBD2 matches 13 bases. The CDR3 is made up of 17 amino acids. Losses at the gene ends were 4 bases for V and 0 bases for J; bases not matched to a gene: 7. The germline gives CDR1 SGHRS, CDR2 YFSETQ. CDR3 nucleotide sequence: TGCGCCAGCAGCCTCGGACTAGCGGGGGACAGCTCCTACGAGCAGTACTTC. It is translated as CASSLGLAGDSSYEQYF.

V is TRBV12-3 or TRBV12-4 and J is TRBJ2-1, with TRBD2 identical over 12 bases. The CDR3 runs to 17 residues. J gave up 4 bases and V 3 bases, and 7 bases lay outside the gene matches. CDR3 bases: TGTGCCAGCAGTTTTCTAGCGGGAGGGCCCGGGTACAATGAGCAGTTCTTC. Protein product: CASSFLAGGPGYNEQFF.

This clonotype has just a few counts. The chain links TRBV5-5 to TRBJ2-1; TRBD2 agrees at 11 bases. This CDR3 comprises 16 residues. CDR1 is SGHKS, CDR2 YYEKEE, per germline (reference sequence). Trimming cost V 4 bases and J 7 bases; bases outside gene matches: 10. The CDR3: CASSPSLAGGPNEQFF. DNA for the CDR3: TGTGCCAGCAGCCCAAGTCTAGCGGGAGGCCCAAATGAGCAGTTCTTC.